Sequencing of this T cell receptor beta chain was carried out in a study of shared clonotypes between healthy human individuals. About the study: Three plates were used per donor for CD4 naive, three for CD4 memory, two for CD8 naive and one for CD8 memory.

Notes on the study in general: Deeper or shallower sequencing was expected to change how clonotypes are shared among donors.

CD45RO-negative CD8 cells positively selected for CCR7 made up the naive population, which excluded terminally differentiated effector memory CD45RA+ cells. The CDR3 consists of 14 residues. Per germline, CDR1 SGHDT and CDR2 YYEEEE. After removal of 4 bases from V and 2 bases from J, the junction contained 3 bases not matched to a gene. Concerning this clone itself: Its target is not known.

Every subset's genomic DNA went evenly onto several immunoSEQ plates. Clones were sequenced by immunoSEQ multiplex PCR, and TCRdb holds only the in-frame ones, with some missing. The sample records about 2 million clones, about 94% being singletons. The clonotype originates from a man younger than 35 in good health. The sequenced sample was naive CD8+ T cells sorted from blood. The rearrangement uses TRBV5-6 and TRBJ2-5, with 9 bases fitting TRBD1. As DNA, the CDR3 is TGTGCCAGCAGCGGCGGGACAGGGCAAGAGACCCAGTACTTC. This codes for CASSGGTGQETQYF.